This T cell receptor beta chain was recorded in a study of early T cells in non-severe SARS-CoV-2 infection. Study in general: Unsorted whole blood bulk RNA was sequenced, with unpaired chains.

Germline V gene sequence: CDR1 DFQATT, CDR2 SNEGSKA (reference sequence). This CDR3 contains 16 residues. Individual cDNA molecules were tagged with unique molecular identifiers. A single record per CDR3 protein comes from TCRdb applying MiXCR to the 5' RACE reads. The profile shows about 28,000 distinct CDR3 sequences, roughly 5.9% of them singletons. There are many counts of this clonotype. No antigen is known for it. Study-wide findings and caveats: VDJdb matching favored anti-spike CD8 responses, missing private and CD4 specificities.

The origin of this receptor is an adult who was a healthcare worker with PCR-confirmed SARS-CoV-2 infection or an uninfected control (not recorded which). The genes are TRBV20-1 and TRBJ2-5; 7 nucleotides match TRBD2. Sequencing was performed on whole blood. The CDR3: CRAGSGLLGSQETQYF. The CDR3 DNA sequence: TGCAGGGCCGGATCGGGACTACTGGGGTCCCAAGAGACCCAGTACTTC.